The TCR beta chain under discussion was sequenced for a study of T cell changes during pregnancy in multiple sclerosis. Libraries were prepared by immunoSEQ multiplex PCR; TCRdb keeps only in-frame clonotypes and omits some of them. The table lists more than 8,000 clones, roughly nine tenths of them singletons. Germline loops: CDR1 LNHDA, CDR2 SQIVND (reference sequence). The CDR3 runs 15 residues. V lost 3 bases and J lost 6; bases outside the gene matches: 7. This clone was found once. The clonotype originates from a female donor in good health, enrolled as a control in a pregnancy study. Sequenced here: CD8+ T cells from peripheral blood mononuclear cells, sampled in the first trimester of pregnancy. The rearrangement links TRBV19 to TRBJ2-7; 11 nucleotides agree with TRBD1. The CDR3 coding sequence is TGTGCCAGTAGTATTAGTGGACAGGGGGCACCCGAGCAGTACTTC. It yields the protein CASSISGQGAPEQYF.